A single sample gave rise to the 20 T cell receptor beta chains below, sequenced in a study of T cell repertoires in cytomegalovirus infection. TCRdb reprocessed the reads with MiXCR, giving one entry per CDR3 protein. The sample shows about 310,000 distinct CDR3 sequences, roughly 15% of them seen only once. Sample: PBMCs. These receptors all stem from a human donor in good health (CMV status not recorded). Some clones in this sample may be carry-over from other donors' samples.

This chain joins TRBV7-8 and TRBJ2-2; no reliable D call. The length of the CDR3 is 17 residues. Trimming took 2 bases from V and 2 from J, leaving 15 bases between them. Germline CDR1 is SGHVS and CDR2 is FQNEAQ. The CDR3 loop reads CASSLKPASTNTGELFF. In nucleotides, the CDR3 is TGTGCCAGCAGCTTAAAACCAGCGTCTACTAACACCGGGGAGCTGTTTTTT.

This clonotype was observed a few times. V is TRBV10-3 and J is TRBJ2-5; 8 nucleotides agree with TRBD1. In germline, CDR1 is ENHRY, CDR2 SYGVKD. The CDR3 runs 18 residues. The V gene end was trimmed by 3 bases and the J gene end by 4 bases; junction bases not matched to a gene: 16. The CDR3 DNA follows: TGTGCCATCAGTGACCGGGGGTCGGACAGGGCTCTTTTAGAGACCCAGTACTTC. Protein: CAISDRGSDRALLETQYF.

Many counts were recorded for this clonotype. V is TRBV28 and J is TRBJ1-4; the D is unclear. V lost 7 bases and J 5 bases, leaving 14 bases between the germline ends. The germline V gene has CDR1 MDHEN and CDR2 SYDVKM. This CDR3 has 14 amino acids. CDR3 in DNA: TGTGCCAGCAATTACCCGGGGAAGAATGAAAAACTGTTTTTT. Translated: CASNYPGKNEKLFF.

V gene TRBV7-2 combines with J gene TRBJ2-3; D is ambiguous. Germline V gene sequence: CDR1 SGHTA, CDR2 FQGNSA. The ends were cut back, 2 bases at V and 0 bases at J, with 6 bases in the middle. There are 14 residues in the CDR3. The DNA of the CDR3 is TGTGCCAGCAGCTTAATAACTAGCACAGATACGCAGTATTTT. Its protein is CASSLITSTDTQYF.

This chain joins TRBV14 and TRBJ2-2; 8 bases agree with TRBD1. Germline V lookup: CDR1 SGHDN, CDR2 FVKESK. J lost 7 bases, V lost 0 bases, and 7 bases had no gene match. The CDR3 loop spans 16 amino acids. The CDR3, as DNA: TGTGCCAGCAGCCAAGATCCCAGGGGGCGACACGGGGAGCTGTTTTTT. This sequence encodes CASSQDPRGRHGELFF.

This clonotype was detected many times. The chain uses TRBV4-2 and TRBJ1-4, with D perhaps TRBD1 (6 bases). Germline V gene sequence: CDR1 LGHNA, CDR2 YNFKEQ. The CDR3 is 15 amino acids. The ends were cut back, 4 bases at V and 0 bases at J, with 9 bases in the middle. CDR3 amino acids: CASSRDRTTNEKLFF. CDR3 nucleotides: TGTGCCAGCAGCCGCGACAGGACAACTAATGAAAAACTGTTTTTT.

This clonotype has a count of ten or more. The chain uses TRBV28 and TRBJ2-7; maybe TRBD2 (6 bases). Germline-derived CDR1 and CDR2 are MDHEN and SYDVKM. CDR3 length equals 15 residues. V was cut by 6 bases and J by 5 bases, with 20 bases left in between. CDR3 amino acids: CASSPTLPRRDEQYF. The CDR3 nucleotides read TGTGCCAGCAGCCCCACCCTCCCCCGGAGGGACGAGCAGTACTTC.

The table lists this clonotype with many counts. The V gene is TRBV6-1, the J gene TRBJ2-2, with 11 bases identical to TRBD1. This CDR3 is 16 amino acids long. J was trimmed by 3 bases and V by 5 bases; bases with no gene match: 5. The germline gives CDR1 MNHNS, CDR2 SASEGT. The CDR3 region has the DNA TGTGCCAGCAGTAACGGACAGGGGGCGGACACCGGGGAGCTGTTTTTT. Translating gives CASSNGQGADTGELFF.

The chain recombines TRBV20-1 with TRBJ1-1; perhaps TRBD1 as D (5 bases). Germline V lookup: CDR1 DFQATT, CDR2 SNEGSKA (reference sequence). The CDR3 totals 14 residues. Trimming stripped 0 bases from V and 6 bases from J, with 14 bases between. In DNA form, the CDR3 reads TGCAGTGCTAGAGAAAGGGGCACGTTGTCTGAAGCTTTCTTT. This translates into CSARERGTLSEAFF.

Many counts were recorded for this clonotype. The chain has TRBV7-9 and TRBJ1-3, with a possible D match to TRBD1 (6 bases). Looked up from germline, CDR1 is SEHNR and CDR2 is FQNEAQ (reference sequence). Trimming took 2 bases from V and 6 from J, leaving 14 bases between them. The CDR3 length is 15 residues. CDR3 sequence: CASSLSPGGLNTIYF. The DNA of the CDR3 is TGTGCCAGCAGCTTAAGCCCCGGGGGCTTAAACACCATATATTTT.

The J gene is TRBJ1-1, the V gene TRBV12-5; D is possibly TRBD1 (5 bases). The V gene lost 7 bases and the J gene lost 2 bases, with 14 bases spanning the gap. The length of the CDR3 is 14 residues. Germline V gene sequence: CDR1 LGHNT, CDR2 FRNRAP. CDR3 DNA sequence: TGTGCTAGTGTCCCCGGGACTCGCAACACTGAAGCTTTCTTT. Protein: CASVPGTRNTEAFF.

This clonotype was recorded a few times. The J gene is TRBJ1-1, the V gene TRBV29-1, with D perhaps matching TRBD1 (5 bases). The CDR3 consists of 14 residues. Per germline, CDR1 SQVTM and CDR2 ANQGSEA. V gave up 0 bases and J gave up 4 bases, with 12 bases separating them. This chain's CDR3 is CSVEEQASSTEAFF. CDR3 sequence (DNA): TGCAGCGTTGAAGAACAGGCCTCGAGCACTGAAGCTTTCTTT.

This clonotype was detected a few times. This sequence joins TRBV28 and TRBJ1-4; 8 nucleotides align to TRBD1. The CDR3 consists of 14 residues. Trimming removed 7 bases from V and 8 bases from J; junction bases left unmatched: 9. CDR1 MDHEN and CDR2 SYDVKM come from the germline V gene. CDR3 DNA: TGTGCCAGCACCGACGGACAGGGAGACGAAAAACTGTTTTTT. The encoded protein is CASTDGQGDEKLFF.

This clonotype appeared many times. The chain carries TRBV12-3 or TRBV12-4 and TRBJ2-5; 8 nucleotides agree with TRBD1. This CDR3 comprises 16 residues. Losses at the gene ends were 5 bases for V and 4 bases for J; bases not matched to a gene: 12. CDR3 sequence (DNA): TGTGCCAGCAGTCCGACCGACAGGGGCCATGGAGAGACCCAGTACTTC. Protein sequence: CASSPTDRGHGETQYF.

The genes are TRBV19 and TRBJ1-5; 8 bases match TRBD1. Losses at the gene ends were 5 bases for V and 1 base for J; bases not matched to a gene: 13. The CDR3 is 18 residues long. CDR1 and CDR2 from the germline V gene are LNHDA and SQIVND (reference sequence). CDR3: CASSYRDRKKGSNQPQHF. The CDR3 DNA sequence: TGTGCCAGTAGTTACCGGGACAGGAAAAAAGGGAGCAATCAGCCCCAGCATTTT.

The genes are TRBV20-1 and TRBJ2-7; 9 positions agree with TRBD1. The CDR3 covers 15 residues. Trimming at V came to 6 bases and at J to 2 bases, leaving 11 bases not matched to a gene. CDR1 and CDR2 from the germline V gene are DFQATT and SNEGSKA (reference sequence). The DNA of the CDR3 is TGCAGTGCACCGAACCCGGGACAGGGTGCCTACGAGCAGTACTTC. Translation: CSAPNPGQGAYEQYF.

The rearrangement joins TRBV6-2 or TRBV6-3 to TRBJ2-2, with TRBD1 matching 12 bases. V shed 5 bases and J 7 bases; nucleotides not matched to a gene: 5. The CDR3 sequence is 15 residues long. Germline V gene sequence: CDR1 MNHEY, CDR2 SVGEGT. The CDR3 loop is CASSRDRGRYGELFF. The CDR3 nucleotides read TGTGCCAGCAGTCGGGACAGGGGGCGATACGGGGAGCTGTTTTTT.

The sample holds a few counts of this clonotype. The rearrangement links TRBV5-4 to TRBJ1-1; no definite D call. Trimming took off 0 bases at V and 6 bases at J, with 15 bases between the two ends. This CDR3 region has 15 residues. From germline, CDR1 is SGHNT and CDR2 YYREEE (reference sequence). The CDR3 protein is CASSLGVSSWAEAFF. As DNA, the CDR3 is TGTGCCAGCAGCTTGGGGGTCTCGTCTTGGGCTGAAGCTTTCTTT.

As concerns this clonotype: This likely comes from a read error, as the CDR3 has no conserved phenylalanine or tryptophan at its end. The rearrangement joins TRBV7-3 to TRBJ2-3; D might be TRBD1 (5 bases). This CDR3 is 13 amino acids long. V was cut by 3 bases and J by 4 bases, with 8 bases left in between. CDR1 is SGHTA and CDR2 is FQGTGA in the germline V gene. The CDR3 nucleotides are TGTGCCAGCAGCTTCCAAGGGGCAGATACGCAGTATTAT. This encodes CASSFQGADTQYY.

The chain couples TRBV12-3 or TRBV12-4 to TRBJ1-1; D is undetermined. The CDR3 is made up of 14 amino acids. The V end lost 2 bases, the J end lost 1 base, and 8 bases lay between the germline ends. CDR3 in DNA: TGTGCCAGCAGTTTATGGCAGGAGAACACTGAAGCTTTCTTT. It encodes CASSLWQENTEAFF.